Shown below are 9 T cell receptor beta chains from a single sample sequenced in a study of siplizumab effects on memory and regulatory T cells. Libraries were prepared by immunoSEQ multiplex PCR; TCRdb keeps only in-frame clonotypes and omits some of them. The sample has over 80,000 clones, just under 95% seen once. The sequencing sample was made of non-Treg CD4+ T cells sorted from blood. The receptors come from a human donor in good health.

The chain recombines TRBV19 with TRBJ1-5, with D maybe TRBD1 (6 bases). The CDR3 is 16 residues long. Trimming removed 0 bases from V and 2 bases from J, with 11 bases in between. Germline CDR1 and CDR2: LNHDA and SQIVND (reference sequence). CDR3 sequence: CASSIDSRGGNQPQHF. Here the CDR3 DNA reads TGTGCCAGTAGTATAGATAGCAGGGGTGGCAATCAGCCCCAGCATTTT.

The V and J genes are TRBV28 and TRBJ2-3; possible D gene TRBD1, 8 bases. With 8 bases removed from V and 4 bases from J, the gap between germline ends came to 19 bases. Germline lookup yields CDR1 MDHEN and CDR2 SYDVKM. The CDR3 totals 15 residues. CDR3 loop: CASHYNRGGPDTQYF. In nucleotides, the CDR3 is TGTGCCAGCCACTACAACAGGGGGGGACCAGATACGCAGTATTTT.

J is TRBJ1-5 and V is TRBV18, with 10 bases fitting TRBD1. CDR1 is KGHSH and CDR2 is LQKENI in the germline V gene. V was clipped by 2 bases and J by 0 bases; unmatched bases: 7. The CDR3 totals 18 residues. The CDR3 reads CASSPGQGGSYSNQPQHF. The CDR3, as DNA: TGTGCCAGCTCACCAGGACAGGGGGGGTCCTATAGCAATCAGCCCCAGCATTTT.

CDR3 DNA sequence: TGTGCCAGCAGTGAACGGGGGCGGGGCGCGGAGCAGTACTTC. Its protein is CASSERGRGAEQYF. The J gene is TRBJ2-7, the V gene TRBV6-1, with D tentatively TRBD1 or TRBD2 (6 bases each). Per the germline V gene, CDR1 is MNHNS and CDR2 is SASEGT. There are 14 residues in the CDR3. Deletions cut 2 bases from V and 7 bases from J, with 15 bases between.

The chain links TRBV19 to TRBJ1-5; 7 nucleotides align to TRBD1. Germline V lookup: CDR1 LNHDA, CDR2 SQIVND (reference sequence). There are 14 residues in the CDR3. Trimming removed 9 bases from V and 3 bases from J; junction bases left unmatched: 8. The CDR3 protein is CASEPGGSNQPQHF. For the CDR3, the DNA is TGTGCCAGCGAACCAGGGGGTTCCAATCAGCCCCAGCATTTT.

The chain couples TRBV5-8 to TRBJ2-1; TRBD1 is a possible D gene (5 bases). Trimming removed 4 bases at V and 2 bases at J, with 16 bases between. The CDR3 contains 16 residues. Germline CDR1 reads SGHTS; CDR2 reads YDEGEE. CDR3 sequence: CASSPTFKTAYNEQFF. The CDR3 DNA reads TGTGCCAGCAGCCCAACCTTCAAGACAGCCTACAATGAGCAGTTCTTC.

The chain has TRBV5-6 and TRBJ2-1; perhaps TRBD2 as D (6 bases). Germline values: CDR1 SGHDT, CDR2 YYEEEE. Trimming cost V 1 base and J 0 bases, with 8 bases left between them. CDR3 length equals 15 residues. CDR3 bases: TGTGCCAGCAGCTTGACTAGCCACTCCTACAATGAGCAGTTCTTC. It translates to CASSLTSHSYNEQFF.

The CDR3 here is CASGIQGTGHRRYF. For the CDR3, the DNA is TGTGCCAGCGGTATCCAAGGGACGGGACACCGTCGGTACTTC. The chain links TRBV28 to TRBJ2-5; maybe TRBD1 (6 bases). The CDR3 has 14 amino acids. The germline V and J ends were trimmed by 8 bases and 13 bases, with 26 bases remaining between them. Germline V CDR1 and CDR2: MDHEN, SYDVKM. The whole variable domain, filled in from reference TRBV28 and TRBJ2-5, reads DVKVTQSSRYLVKRTGEKVFLECVQDMDHENMFWYRQDPGLGLRLIYFSYDVKMKEKGDIPEGYSVSREKKERFSLILESASTNQTSMYLCASGIQGTGHRRYFGPGTRLLVL.

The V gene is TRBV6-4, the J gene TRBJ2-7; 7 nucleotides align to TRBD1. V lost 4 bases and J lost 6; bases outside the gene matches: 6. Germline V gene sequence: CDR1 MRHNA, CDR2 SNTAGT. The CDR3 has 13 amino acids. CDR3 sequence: CASSGEGGGEQYF. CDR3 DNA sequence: TGTGCCAGCAGTGGTGAAGGGGGCGGCGAGCAGTACTTC.